This entry describes one T cell receptor beta chain. The antigen remains unidentified. These data belong to a study of follicular helper T cells after annual influenza vaccination. Study-level findings and limits: Productive TCRB sequences came from only roughly 10-20% of cells. Yearly vaccinations repeatedly recalled conserved clonotypes in ICOS+CD38+ cTfh. ICOS-CD38- cTfh most often held earlier Day 7 ICOS+CD38+ clones.

Time point meaning: 2014-2015 season, 7 days after vaccination. ICOS+CD38+ and ICOS-CD38- fractions were sorted from non-naive CD4+CXCR5+PD-1+ cells. Germline lookup yields CDR1 SGHRS and CDR2 YFSETQ. V lost 4 bases to trimming and J lost 4 bases, with 11 bases between them. The CDR3 loop spans 13 amino acids. Produced via immunoSEQ multiplex PCR; TCRdb's table is partial and in-frame only. The sample lists roughly 15,000 clones, approximately 84% occurring once. Material: CXCR5+ CD38- circulating T follicular helper cells from blood, obtained 7 days after influenza vaccination. Subset in this sample: circulating Tfh, non-naive CD4+CXCR5+PD-1+ (ICOS+CD38+ or ICOS-CD38-). This sequence was found in an adult who received the influenza vaccine. V usage is TRBV5-1 and J usage is TRBJ1-1; D not certain. This CDR3 reads CASSIAGSTEAFF. As DNA, the CDR3 is TGCGCCAGCAGCATCGCTGGGAGCACTGAAGCTTTCTTT.